The 14 T cell receptor beta chains below come from one sample, sequenced in a study of human T cells and chemical hapten exposure. Time point specified: pre-sensitization, week 0. Noted treatment: therapeutic diphenylcyclopropenone sensitization with weekly scalp DPC. TCRdb ran MiXCR on the RACE reads and lists one entry per CDR3 protein. Among roughly 260,000 distinct CDR3 sequences listed, roughly 8.9% were seen once. Sequences were derived from whole blood, sampled in connection with sensitization to the hapten diphenylcyclopropenone (DPC). The receptors originated from a woman aged 40 to 50 with alopecia areata. Some clones in this sample may be carry-over from other donors' samples.

This chain connects TRBV12-3 or TRBV12-4 to TRBJ1-2; no clear D gene. CDR3 length: 12 amino acids. Trimming took off 3 bases at V and 3 bases at J, with 5 bases between the two ends. The CDR3 region has the DNA TGTGCCAGCAGTTTTCAGGACTATGGCTACACCTTC. This translates into CASSFQDYGYTF.

This clonotype is deemed medium-sized. J is TRBJ1-2 and V is TRBV29-1; 10 nucleotides match TRBD1. Germline V gene lookup returns CDR1 SQVTM and CDR2 ANQGSEA. The CDR3 totals 15 residues. V lost 1 base to trimming and J lost 8 bases; unmatched junction nucleotides: 10. The CDR3 here is CSVEGSDRGASGYTF. The CDR3, as DNA: TGCAGCGTTGAAGGGTCGGACAGGGGGGCCTCCGGCTACACCTTC.

The gene calls are TRBV20-1 and TRBJ2-1; TRBD2 agrees at 7 bases. The J segment lost 8 bases and the V segment lost 2 bases, leaving 18 bases of the junction unmatched. The germline V gene has CDR1 DFQATT and CDR2 SNEGSKA (reference sequence). This CDR3 spans 17 amino acids. Here the CDR3 reads CSARIFGASGNNDEQFF. The CDR3 DNA reads TGCAGTGCTAGAATCTTCGGGGCGAGCGGGAATAACGATGAGCAGTTCTTC.

This clonotype was seen at least ten times. The chain links TRBV7-2 to TRBJ2-5; no clear D. The CDR3 runs to 16 residues. Trimming took 3 bases from V and 1 from J, leaving 15 bases between them. Germline-derived CDR1 and CDR2 are SGHTA and FQGNSA. The CDR3 protein is CASSFQGLLSQETQYF. Here the CDR3 DNA reads TGTGCCAGCAGCTTTCAAGGGCTTTTAAGCCAAGAGACCCAGTACTTC. Full variable domain (remainder filled in from reference TRBV7-2 and TRBJ2-5): GAGVSQSPSNKVTEKGKDVELRCDPISGHTALYWYRQSLGQGLEFLIYFQGNSAPDKSGLPSDRFSAERTGGSVSTLTIQRTQQEDSAVYLCASSFQGLLSQETQYFGPGTRLLVL.

This clonotype was found many times. The gene calls are TRBV29-1 and TRBJ2-5, with 7 bases lining up with TRBD1. Germline V gene sequence: CDR1 SQVTM, CDR2 ANQGSEA. The CDR3 is made up of 12 amino acids. J was trimmed by 3 bases and V by 5 bases; bases with no gene match: 3. The CDR3 region is CSVRTGKETQYF. CDR3 nucleotides: TGCAGCGTTAGGACAGGAAAAGAGACCCAGTACTTC. The variable domain in full, with the rest retrieved from reference TRBV29-1 and TRBJ2-5, is SAVISQKPSRDICQRGTSLTIQCQVDSQVTMMFWYRQQPGQSLTLIATANQGSEATYESGFVIDKFPISRPNLTFSTLTVSNMSPEDSSIYLCSVRTGKETQYFGPGTRLLVL.

The rearrangement joins TRBV7-8 to TRBJ1-1; tentatively, D is TRBD1 (6 bases). CDR1 and CDR2 from the germline V gene are SGHVS and FQNEAQ. V gave up 6 bases and J gave up 7 bases, with 18 bases separating them. The CDR3 loop spans 14 amino acids. CDR3: CASSSPGAGVEAFF. CDR3 in DNA: TGTGCCAGCAGTTCCCCGGGGGCAGGGGTTGAAGCTTTCTTT.

The chain joins TRBV27 to TRBJ1-5; no reliable D call. The ends were cut back, 4 bases at V and 4 bases at J, with 20 bases in the middle. This CDR3 comprises 17 residues. Germline lookup yields CDR1 MNHEY and CDR2 SMNVEV (reference sequence). The CDR3 DNA is TGTGCCAGCAGTTCAGCAAAATCCCCCTCCACGAATCAGCCCCAGCATTTT. Encoded protein: CASSSAKSPSTNQPQHF.

This clonotype was counted many times. This sequence joins TRBV6-4 and TRBJ2-3; maybe TRBD2 (5 bases). This CDR3 spans 14 amino acids. CDR1 and CDR2 from the germline V gene are MRHNA and SNTAGT. Trimming pared 0 bases from V and 1 base from J, leaving 5 bases between. The CDR3 DNA follows: TGTGCCAGCAGTGACTCCGGGGGCACAGATACGCAGTATTTT. This sequence encodes CASSDSGGTDTQYF.

This clonotype was seen a handful of times. This rearrangement joins TRBV29-1 to TRBJ2-1; D is ambiguous. Germline V gene sequence: CDR1 SQVTM, CDR2 ANQGSEA. V gave up 6 bases and J gave up 0 bases, with 9 bases separating them. The CDR3 runs 13 residues. The CDR3 DNA reads TGCAGCGTCCGAGCGAGCTCCTACAATGAGCAGTTCTTC. Protein: CSVRASSYNEQFF.

This chain joins TRBV6-5 and TRBJ2-5; tentative D call: TRBD2 (6 bases). This CDR3 has 15 residues. Germline V gene data show CDR1 as MNHEY and CDR2 as SVGAGI. V lost 5 bases, J lost 1 base, and 14 bases lay in between. The CDR3 coding sequence is TGTGCCAGCAGTCGCGCACCGGGACTCCAAGAGACCCAGTACTTC. It yields the protein CASSRAPGLQETQYF.

This clonotype was counted a few times. V and J are TRBV10-3 and TRBJ2-1; weak D call: TRBD2 (6 bases). The CDR3 is made up of 18 amino acids. The ends were cut back, 4 bases at V and 6 bases at J, with 25 bases in the middle. The germline V gene encodes CDR1 ENHRY and CDR2 SYGVKD. The CDR3 loop reads CAISGGKGRTTLSNEQFF. The DNA for the CDR3 is TGTGCCATCAGTGGGGGTAAGGGGAGGACGACCCTCTCCAATGAGCAGTTCTTC.

The CDR3 nucleotides are TGTGCCAGCAGGAAGGGTATACGCAATCAGCCCCAGCATTTT. Translating it yields CASRKGIRNQPQHF. This chain links TRBV6-5 with TRBJ1-5; D is undetermined. The CDR3 is made up of 14 amino acids. V was pared by 6 bases and J by 2 bases, with 11 bases between. Germline loops: CDR1 MNHEY, CDR2 SVGAGI.

At least ten counts were recorded for this clonotype. The chain is built from TRBV6-2 or TRBV6-3 and TRBJ1-1; D is unclear. CDR3 length: 13 amino acids. V lost 2 bases and J lost 1, with 5 bases in between. CDR1 and CDR2 from the germline V gene are MNHEY and SVGEGT. This CDR3 reads CASSYPGNTEAFF. CDR3 nucleotides: TGTGCCAGCAGTTACCCCGGGAACACTGAAGCTTTCTTT.

This clonotype appeared a few times. CDR3 region: CASSPEPPGTGSGYTF. The CDR3 DNA reads as TGCGCCAGCAGCCCCGAACCTCCCGGGACAGGTTCTGGCTACACCTTC. V usage is TRBV5-1 and J usage is TRBJ1-2; 8 bases are shared with TRBD1. J was trimmed by 7 bases and V by 4 bases; bases with no gene match: 15. CDR3 length: 16 residues. CDR1 and CDR2 from the germline V gene are SGHRS and YFSETQ.